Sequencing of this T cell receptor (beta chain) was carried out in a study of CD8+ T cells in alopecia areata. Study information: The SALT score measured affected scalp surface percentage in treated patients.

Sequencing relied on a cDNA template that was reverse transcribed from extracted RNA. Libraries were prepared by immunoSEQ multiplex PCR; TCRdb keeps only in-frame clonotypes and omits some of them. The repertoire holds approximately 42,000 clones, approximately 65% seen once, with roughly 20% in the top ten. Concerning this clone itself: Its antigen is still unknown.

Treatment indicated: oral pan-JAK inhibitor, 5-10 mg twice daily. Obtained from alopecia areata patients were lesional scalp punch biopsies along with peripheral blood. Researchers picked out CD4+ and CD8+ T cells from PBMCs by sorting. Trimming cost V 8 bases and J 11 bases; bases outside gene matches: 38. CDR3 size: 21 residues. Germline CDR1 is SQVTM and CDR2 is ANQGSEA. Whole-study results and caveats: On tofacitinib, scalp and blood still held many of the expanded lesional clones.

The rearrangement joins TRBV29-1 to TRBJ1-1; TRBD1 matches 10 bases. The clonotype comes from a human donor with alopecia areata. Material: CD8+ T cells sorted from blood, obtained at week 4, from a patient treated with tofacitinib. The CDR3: CSIDTPSSAPGQGKTFLRAFF. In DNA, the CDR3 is TGCAGCATCGACACGCCATCCTCCGCCCCGGGACAGGGGAAAACCTTTTTACGGGCTTTCTTT.